This T cell receptor (beta chain) was recovered during a study of T cells expressing NK-cell markers. Germline V gene sequence: CDR1 SNHLY, CDR2 FYNNEI. There are 15 residues in the CDR3. TCRdb re-called the 5' RACE reads; every CDR3 protein appears as one record, without DNA. Here the sample table reports 400,000 or so distinct CDR3 sequences. General study findings and limits: Leadership of the CD3+CD56-NKG2C+ fraction also belonged to these clonotypes in a handful of donors.

Notes on this clonotype: Its antigen is unknown.

Sequencing was performed on blood T cells: a sorted CD56 or NKG2C T cell subset, CD4+ or CD8+ T cells, or bulk PBMC T cells (not recorded which). The rearrangement uses TRBV2 and TRBJ2-7. This TCR derives from a woman between 50 and 59 years old in good health. CDR3 sequence: CASSEWAARSYEQYF. The whole variable domain, filled in from reference TRBV2 and TRBJ2-7, reads EPEVTQTPSHQVTQMGQEVILRCVPISNHLYFYWYRQILGQKVEFLVSFYNNEISEKSEIFDDQFSVERPDGSNFTLKIRSTKLEDSAMYFCASSEWAARSYEQYFGPGTRLTVT.